These 5 T cell receptor beta chains share one sample of origin, sequenced in a study of T-cell reconstitution after alpha-beta-depleted transplantation in children. Unique molecular identifiers were used in preparing the TCRbeta library. Each CDR3 protein is one row after TCRdb ran MiXCR on the PCR reads. The sample holds 84,000 or so distinct CDR3 sequences, 15% to 18% seen once. Sequencing used PBMCs, mostly from graft donor cells, obtained 180 days after TCRalphabeta/CD19-depleted stem cell transplant. These receptors all come from a male patient between 2 and 9 years old who had a stem cell transplant for acute lymphoblastic leukemia, so the T cells may come from the graft donor.

This chain uses TRBV7-8 with TRBJ1-4; unclear D gene. The V and J ends lost 1 base and 8 bases respectively, with 14 bases between them. The CDR3 extends over 15 amino acids. In germline, CDR1 is SGHVS, CDR2 FQNEAQ. CDR3 nucleotides: TGTGCCAGCAGCTTAGTGCTCGGCGCCGGAGAAAAACTGTTTTTT. Its protein is CASSLVLGAGEKLFF.

This clonotype was observed a few times. This chain uses TRBV15 with TRBJ2-1; TRBD1 matches 7 bases. The CDR3 is 17 amino acids. The V gene end was trimmed by 0 bases and the J gene end by 2 bases; junction bases not matched to a gene: 7. CDR1 LNHNV and CDR2 YYDKDF come from the germline V gene (reference sequence). As DNA, the CDR3 is TGTGCCACCAGCAGAGACTTACCCGGACAGGCCTACAATGAGCAGTTCTTC. Translating it yields CATSRDLPGQAYNEQFF.

The table lists this clonotype with a few counts. The chain couples TRBV5-6 to TRBJ2-1; a possible D gene is TRBD2 (6 bases). CDR1 is SGHDT, CDR2 YYEEEE, per germline. The CDR3 extends over 14 amino acids. Trimming cost V 6 bases and J 9 bases, with 19 bases left between them. The CDR3 here is CASKSAGRNLEQFF. The CDR3 nucleotides read TGTGCCAGCAAGTCTGCGGGGAGAAATCTTGAGCAGTTCTTC.

The V call is TRBV7-2, the J call TRBJ1-5, with D possibly matching TRBD1 (6 bases). V was shortened by 4 bases and J by 0 bases, with 10 bases between the two germline ends. Germline V gene data show CDR1 as SGHTA and CDR2 as FQGNSA. The CDR3 totals 15 residues. CDR3 DNA: TGTGCCAGCAGCTATACAGGGACTAGCAATCAGCCCCAGCATTTT. Protein product: CASSYTGTSNQPQHF.

The chain recombines TRBV7-2 with TRBJ2-5; 12 positions match TRBD2. Looked up from germline, CDR1 is SGHTA and CDR2 is FQGNSA. This CDR3 has 14 residues. With 5 bases clipped from V and 6 bases from J, the junction kept 4 bases outside the gene matches. The CDR3 sequence is CASSPSGGVKTQYF. The CDR3 coding sequence is TGTGCCAGCAGCCCTAGCGGGGGGGTGAAGACCCAGTACTTC.